The subject of this entry is one T cell receptor beta chain. Its antigen remains unidentified. Libraries were prepared by immunoSEQ multiplex PCR; TCRdb keeps only in-frame clonotypes and omits some of them. The table shows over 55,000 clones, with 80% occurring only once. The germline CDR1 and CDR2 sequences are LGHNA and YSLEER. Trimming removed 0 bases at V and 4 bases at J, with 12 bases between. The CDR3 is made up of 15 amino acids. Autoimmune disease history or systemic immunosuppression disqualified patients. The data were taken from a study of OX40 agonist ivuxolimab in advanced cancers. Study results and limitations: Averaged across samples, CD8+ T cells carried more expanded clones than CD4+ did. Partial responders receiving 0.1-3.0 mg/kg showed among the lowest clonal expansion. Clones of CD4+ and CD8+ blood T cells grew by week 6 at doses of 0.1 to 3.0 mg/kg.

The clonotype originates from an adult with an advanced solid tumor such as melanoma, head and neck, liver or kidney cancer. Material: CD4+ or CD8+ T cells sorted from blood, obtained in a trial of the OX40 agonist ivuxolimab. The gene calls are TRBV4-3 and TRBJ1-2, with D possibly being TRBD1 (5 bases). The CDR3 DNA is TGCGCCAGCAGCCAAGATGAGAGTCAGGGCTATGGCTACACCTTC. As protein: CASSQDESQGYGYTF.